This T cell receptor beta chain is from a study of response to subunit inactivated influenza vaccine. Study-level results: Authors suggested seasonal influenza vaccinations each recruit few new T cells.

This clonotype occurred many times. The antigen is undetermined. TCRdb re-called the RT-PCR reads with MiXCR, one entry per CDR3 protein. Of 430,000 or so distinct CDR3 sequences detected, approximately 11% appear once; the ten largest clones hold over 9.5%. The specimen comprised PBMCs from blood, sampled roughly 45 days after vaccination. The receptor's source is a man aged 45 to 65 who received an inactivated influenza vaccine.

CDR3 in amino acids: CASRHTGTYNEQFF. In DNA form, the CDR3 reads TGTGCCAGCAGACACACAGGAACCTACAATGAGCAGTTCTTC. The chain recombines TRBV12-3 or TRBV12-4 with TRBJ2-1; D possibly corresponds to TRBD1 (5 bases). V lost 6 bases to trimming and J lost 2 bases, with 11 bases between them. This CDR3 is built from 14 residues.